Following are 17 T cell receptor beta chains from one sample sequenced in a study of T cells in women clearing cervical HPV infection. Measured with immunoSEQ multiplex PCR; TCRdb has only the in-frame clones, and not every one. This table holds some 40,000 clones. The sequenced material came from blood buffy coat. The origin of the receptors is a woman aged 18-70 years with a cervical HPV16 infection that either progressed to CIN3+ or cleared (not recorded which).

For this clone: The CDR3 end is not reached by the read, which stops 3 residues before it; the germline J gene fills it in. The chain is built from TRBV20-1 and TRBJ2-1; D could derive from TRBD1 or TRBD2 (6 bases each). Germline V gives CDR1 DFQATT, CDR2 SNEGSKA (reference sequence). The CDR3 sequence is 14 residues long. Trimming cost V 5 bases and J 6 bases, with 17 bases left between them. The CDR3 here is CSARGTLWPNEQFF. The covered CDR3 bases are TGCAGTGCTCGCGGGACATTGTGGCCCAATGAG.

About this clone: The read finishes 3 residues shy of the CDR3 end, and the germline J gene is used to complete it. V and J are TRBV12-3 or TRBV12-4 and TRBJ2-7; D not resolved. The CDR3 covers 13 residues. V lost 3 bases and J 2 bases, leaving 8 bases between the germline ends. The CDR3 protein is CASSFSGTYEQYF. The CDR3 DNA, read in part, is TGTGCCAGCAGTTTTTCAGGAACCTACGAG.

About this clone itself: Read coverage stops 3 residues before the CDR3 terminus; the germline J gene supplies the remainder. The J gene is TRBJ2-5, the V gene TRBV2, with 10 bases aligning to TRBD2. This CDR3 has 17 amino acids. CDR1 is SNHLY and CDR2 is FYNNEI in the germline V gene. Trimming at V came to 10 bases and at J to 1 base, leaving 15 bases not matched to a gene. The CDR3 sequence: CATLWQASGGTQETQYF. CDR3 bases read: TGTGCCACCCTTTGGCAGGCTAGCGGGGGCACCCAAGAGACC.

Notes on this clone: The CDR3 extends 3 residues past the end of the read, so its final part is completed from the germline J gene. The V call is TRBV10-2, the J call TRBJ2-7; TRBD1 might be the D (5 bases). Trimming shortened V by 7 bases and J by 1 base, and 8 bases separated the two germline ends. CDR3 size: 12 residues. Germline-derived CDR1 and CDR2 are WSHSY and SAAADI. The CDR3 bases that were read are TGCGCCAGCACAGGGAAGTCCTACGAG. Translated, it gives CASTGKSYE. The complete CDR3 sequence is CASTGKSYEQYF.

Points on this clone: The observed sequence ends 3 residues before the CDR3 terminus, with the missing tail filled in from the germline J gene. The chain links TRBV6-1 to TRBJ1-1, with 9 bases fitting TRBD1. The V and J ends lost 4 bases and 0 bases, in that order; junction bases with no gene match: 0. Germline V gene sequence: CDR1 MNHNS, CDR2 SASEGT. The CDR3 is 14 residues long. CDR3 protein: CASSGTGVNTEAFF. The CDR3 DNA, read in part, is TGTGCCAGCAGTGGGACAGGGGTGAACACTGAA.

Comments on this clone: Coverage ceases 3 residues before the CDR3 finishes, and the germline J gene fills in the end. The gene calls are TRBV14 and TRBJ2-1; the match to TRBD2 covers 9 bases. The CDR3 totals 15 residues. CDR1 and CDR2 (germline): SGHDN, FVKESK. Unmatched junction bases numbered 2, after V lost 1 base and J lost 4 bases. CDR3 sequence: CASSQASGKYNEQFF. The CDR3 DNA, read in part, is TGTGCCAGCAGCCAAGCTAGCGGGAAGTACAATGAG.

Comments on this clone: With the read ending 3 residues before the CDR3 end, the germline J gene is used to fill in that end. This chain uses TRBV7-6 with TRBJ2-7; the match to TRBD1 covers 8 bases. Per germline, CDR1 SGHVS and CDR2 FNYEAQ. This CDR3 is 14 amino acids long. V dropped 2 bases and J dropped 5; count of bases not matched to a gene: 5. The CDR3 protein is CASSLPGGTDEQYF. The CDR3 bases that were read are TGTGCCAGCAGCTTACCAGGGGGCACGGACGAG.

On this clone: The CDR3 end falls 3 residues outside the read, so it is completed with the germline J gene. This chain uses TRBV7-8 with TRBJ2-3; tentatively, D is TRBD1 (6 bases). CDR3 length: 16 amino acids. The V end lost 2 bases, the J end lost 1 base, and 13 bases lay between the germline ends. From germline, CDR1 is SGHVS and CDR2 FQNEAQ. The CDR3 here is CASSLWGQQGTDTQYF. The CDR3 DNA, read in part, is TGTGCCAGCAGCTTATGGGGGCAACAGGGCACAGATACG.

Concerning this clone: Coverage ceases 3 residues before the CDR3 finishes, and the germline J gene fills in the end. The chain couples TRBV11-3 to TRBJ1-1; no clear D. CDR1 and CDR2 from the germline V gene are SGHNT and YENEEA. This CDR3 region has 13 residues. V lost 5 bases, J lost 3 bases, and 10 bases lay in between. The CDR3 sequence: CASSQMRHTEAFF. CDR3 DNA (partial): TGTGCCAGCAGCCAGATGAGGCACACTGAA. Full variable domain (remainder filled in from reference TRBV11-3 and TRBJ1-1): EAGVVQSPRYKIIEKKQPVAFWCNPISGHNTLYWYLQNLGQGPELLIRYENEEAVDDSQLPKDRFSAERLKGVDSTLKIQPAELGDSAVYLCASSQMRHTEAFFGQGTRLTVV.

For this clone: The read terminates 3 residues ahead of where the CDR3 ends, so the germline J gene completes it. V and J are TRBV19 and TRBJ1-2; 7 bases line up with TRBD1. This CDR3 has 18 residues. Germline loops: CDR1 LNHDA, CDR2 SQIVND (reference sequence). J gave up 2 bases and V 9 bases, and 21 bases lay outside the gene matches. CDR3 sequence reads: CASLAGITTGMTNYGYTF. CDR3 bases read: TGTGCCAGCTTGGCGGGGATCACGACAGGGATGACAAACTATGGC.

Turning to this clone: Read sequence stops 3 residues before the CDR3 end, and the germline J gene provides the missing end. This sequence joins TRBV27 and TRBJ1-5; 12 nucleotides align to TRBD1. CDR3 length: 18 residues. After removal of 6 bases from V and 9 bases from J, the junction contained 18 bases not matched to a gene. Germline CDR1 is MNHEY and CDR2 is SMNVEV (reference sequence). The covered CDR3 bases are TGTGCCAGCAGCCCCGGGACAGGGGGCTCTACCCGTCGGCGGCCC. Translating it yields CASSPGTGGSTRRRP. The whole CDR3 region reads CASSPGTGGSTRRRPQHF.

The CDR3 reads CSIVGLAGNQETQYF. Partial CDR3 DNA: TGCAGCATTGTCGGACTAGCGGGGAACCAAGAGACC. The chain joins TRBV29-1 to TRBJ2-5, with 12 bases that match TRBD2. With the read ending 3 residues before the CDR3 end, the germline J gene is used to fill in that end. V was clipped by 8 bases and J by 0 bases; unmatched bases: 7. Germline CDR1 is SQVTM and CDR2 is ANQGSEA. The CDR3 is made up of 15 amino acids.

Concerning this clone itself: With the read ending 3 residues before the CDR3 end, the germline J gene is used to fill in that end. The genes are TRBV29-1 and TRBJ2-3; TRBD1 is a possible D gene (5 bases). The V end was cut by 7 bases, the J end by 3 bases, with 14 bases between. Germline V gene data show CDR1 as SQVTM and CDR2 as ANQGSEA. This CDR3 contains 13 residues. The sequenced CDR3 bases are TGCAGCGGGGCCTCAGGGTGGACAGATACG. It specifies CSGASGWTDT. The CDR3 in its entirety is CSGASGWTDTQYF.

As for this clone: The CDR3 goes on 3 residues after the read ends, and that part is filled in from the germline J gene. The chain uses TRBV11-2 and TRBJ2-5; TRBD2 agrees at 10 bases. J gave up 5 bases and V 5 bases, and 8 bases lay outside the gene matches. The CDR3 consists of 15 residues. Germline values: CDR1 SGHAT, CDR2 FQNNGV. CDR3 loop: CASSQSGGALETQYF. The CDR3 bases that were read are TGTGCCAGCAGCCAGAGCGGGGGGGCATTGGAGACC.

The sequenced CDR3 bases are TGTGCCGGGGCTGGAGTGGGCGTAACCTACGAG. Translated, it gives CAGAGVGVTYE. The full CDR3 protein is CAGAGVGVTYEQYF. The chain carries TRBV2 and TRBJ2-7, with D perhaps matching TRBD1 (5 bases). The read falls 3 residues short of the CDR3 end, and the missing part is taken from the germline J gene. This CDR3 contains 14 residues. The germline V gene encodes CDR1 SNHLY and CDR2 FYNNEI. The V end lost 11 bases, the J end lost 2 bases, and 19 bases lay between the germline ends.

CDR3 amino acids: CAWSRGGQFERGKLFF. Partial CDR3 DNA: TGTGCCTGGAGTCGAGGGGGACAATTTGAACGGGGAAAA. The rearrangement links TRBV30 to TRBJ1-4, with D possibly TRBD1 on 6 matching bases. The read comes to an end 3 residues before the CDR3 does, leaving the germline J gene to fill in the end. Germline CDR1 GTSNPN, CDR2 SVGIG (reference sequence). Between the trimmed V and J ends, which lost 2 bases and 10 bases, there was a span of 23 bases. The CDR3 is 16 amino acids. The variable domain in full, completed from reference TRBV30 and TRBJ1-4, reads SQTIHQWPATLVQPVGSPLSLECTVEGTSNPNLYWYRQAAGRGLQLLFYSVGIGQISSEVPQNLSASRPQDRQFILSSKKLLLSDSGFYLCAWSRGGQFERGKLFFGSGTQLSVL.

On this clone itself: With the read ending 3 residues before the CDR3 end, the germline J gene is used to fill in that end. The V gene is TRBV19, the J gene TRBJ1-3, with a tentative D call TRBD1 (5 bases). The CDR3 has 15 residues. Between the trimmed V and J ends, which lost 3 bases and 0 bases, there was a span of 9 bases. Looked up from germline, CDR1 is LNHDA and CDR2 is SQIVND (reference sequence). The CDR3 spells CASSINRNSGNTIYF. The CDR3 DNA, read in part, is TGTGCCAGTAGTATTAACAGGAACTCTGGAAACACC. Looking up the rest from reference TRBV19 and TRBJ1-3 gives the full variable domain: DGGITQSPKYLFRKEGQNVTLSCEQNLNHDAMYWYRQDPGQGLRLIYYSQIVNDFQKGDIAEGYSVSREKKESFPLTVTSAQKNPTAFYLCASSINRNSGNTIYFGEGSWLTVV.